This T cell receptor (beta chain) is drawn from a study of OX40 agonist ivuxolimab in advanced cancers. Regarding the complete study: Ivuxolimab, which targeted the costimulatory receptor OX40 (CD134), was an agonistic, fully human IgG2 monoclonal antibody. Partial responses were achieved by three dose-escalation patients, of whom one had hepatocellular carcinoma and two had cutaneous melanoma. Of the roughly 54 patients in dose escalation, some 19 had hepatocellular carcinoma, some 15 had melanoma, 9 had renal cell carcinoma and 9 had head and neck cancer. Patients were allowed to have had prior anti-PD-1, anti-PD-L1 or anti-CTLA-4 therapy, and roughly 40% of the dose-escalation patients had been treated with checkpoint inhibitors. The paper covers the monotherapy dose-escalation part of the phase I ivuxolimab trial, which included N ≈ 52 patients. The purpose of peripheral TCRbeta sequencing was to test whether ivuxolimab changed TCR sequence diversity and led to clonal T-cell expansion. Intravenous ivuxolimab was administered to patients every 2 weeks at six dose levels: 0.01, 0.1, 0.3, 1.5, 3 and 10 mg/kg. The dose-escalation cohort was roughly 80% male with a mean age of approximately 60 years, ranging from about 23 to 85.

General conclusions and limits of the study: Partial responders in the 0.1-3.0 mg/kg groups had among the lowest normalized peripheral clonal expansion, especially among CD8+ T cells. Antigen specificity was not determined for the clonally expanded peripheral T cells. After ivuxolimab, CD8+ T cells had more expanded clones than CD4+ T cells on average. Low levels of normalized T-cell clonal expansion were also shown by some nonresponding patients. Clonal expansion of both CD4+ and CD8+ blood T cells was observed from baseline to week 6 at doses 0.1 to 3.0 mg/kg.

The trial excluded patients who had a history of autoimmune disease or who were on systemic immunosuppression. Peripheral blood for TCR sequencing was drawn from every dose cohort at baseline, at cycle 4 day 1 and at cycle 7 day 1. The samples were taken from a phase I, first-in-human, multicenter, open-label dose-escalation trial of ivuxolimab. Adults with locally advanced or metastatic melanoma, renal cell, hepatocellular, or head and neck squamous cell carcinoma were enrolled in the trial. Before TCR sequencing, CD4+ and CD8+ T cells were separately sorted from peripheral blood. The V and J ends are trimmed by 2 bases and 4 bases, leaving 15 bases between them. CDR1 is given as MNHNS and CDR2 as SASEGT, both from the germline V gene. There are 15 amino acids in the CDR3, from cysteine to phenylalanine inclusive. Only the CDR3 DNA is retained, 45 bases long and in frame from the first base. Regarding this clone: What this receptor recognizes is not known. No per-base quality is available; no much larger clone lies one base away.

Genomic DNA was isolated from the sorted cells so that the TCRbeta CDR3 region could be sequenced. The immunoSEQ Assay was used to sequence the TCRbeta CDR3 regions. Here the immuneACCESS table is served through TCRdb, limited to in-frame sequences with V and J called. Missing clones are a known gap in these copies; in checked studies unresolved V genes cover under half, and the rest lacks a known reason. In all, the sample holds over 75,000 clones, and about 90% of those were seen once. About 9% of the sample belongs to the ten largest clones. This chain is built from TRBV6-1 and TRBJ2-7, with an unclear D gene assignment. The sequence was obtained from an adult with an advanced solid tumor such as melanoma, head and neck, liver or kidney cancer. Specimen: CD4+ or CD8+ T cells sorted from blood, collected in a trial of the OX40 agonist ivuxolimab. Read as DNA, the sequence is TGTGCCAGCAGTGAATCTGCCAGCTTAGCATACGAGCAGTACTTC. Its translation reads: CASSESASLAYEQYF.